A single sample gave rise to the 25 T cell receptor beta chains below, sequenced in a study of CDR3 diversity in severe acne. TCRdb re-called the PCR reads with MiXCR, one entry per CDR3 protein. The sample contains about 98,000 distinct CDR3 sequences, roughly half of which appear only once. The sequencing sample was made of blood. The source is a male donor with acne.

The chain carries TRBV11-2 and TRBJ2-7, with TRBD2 matching 9 bases. This CDR3 contains 15 residues. Germline V gives CDR1 SGHAT, CDR2 FQNNGV. CDR3 DNA sequence: TGTGGCGTGGGGGCGCGGCGGGAGGGAACCTACGAGCAGTACTTC. Its protein product is CGVGARREGTYEQYF.

The chain is built from TRBV7-9 and TRBJ2-1; D gene uncertain. The V gene lost 2 bases and the J gene lost 9 bases, with 14 bases spanning the gap. The CDR3 totals 14 residues. Looked up from germline, CDR1 is SEHNR and CDR2 is FQNEAQ (reference sequence). The CDR3 DNA is TGTGCCAGCAGCTTATTAGATTATTTGAGTGAGCAGTTCTTC. It specifies CASSLLDYLSEQFF.

This clonotype was detected ten times or more. The junction differs from germline at one of its ends, possibly a read error. This chain connects TRBV7-6 to TRBJ2-1, with 11 positions matching TRBD2. The CDR3 spans 11 residues. Germline V gene lookup returns CDR1 SGHVS and CDR2 FNYEAQ. The CDR3 protein is CASSLGLAEVF. The CDR3 DNA sequence: TGTGCCAGCAGCCTGGGACTAGCGGAGGTCTTC.

The V and J genes are TRBV11-1 and TRBJ2-7; the D is unclear. Germline V CDR1 and CDR2: SGHAT, FQDESV (reference sequence). V was trimmed by 4 bases and J by 6 bases, leaving 19 bases between them. The CDR3 consists of 15 residues. CDR3 loop: CASSSYRAQPVEQYF. CDR3 bases: TGTGCCAGCAGCTCCTACCGGGCCCAACCCGTCGAGCAGTACTTC. Complete variable domain (other parts from reference TRBV11-1 and TRBJ2-7): EAEVAQSPRYKITEKSQAVAFWCDPISGHATLYWYRQILGQGPELLVQFQDESVVDDSQLPKDRFSAERLKGVDSTLKIQPAELGDSAMYLCASSSYRAQPVEQYFGPGTRLTVT.

The sample holds a few counts of this clonotype. The chain uses TRBV5-1 and TRBJ2-7; maybe TRBD1 (6 bases). Germline V lookup: CDR1 SGHRS, CDR2 YFSETQ. V shed 4 bases and J shed 2 bases, with 13 bases lying between them. The CDR3 sequence is 14 residues long. In DNA form, the CDR3 reads TGCGCCAGCAGCGAGGGACACGGGACCTACGAGCAGTACTTC. Translated: CASSEGHGTYEQYF.

Details on this clonotype: A read error may produce the germline difference seen at one junction end. The V and J genes are TRBV10-3 and TRBJ2-5, with 7 bases lining up with TRBD2. This CDR3 is 16 amino acids long. Looked up from germline, CDR1 is ENHRY and CDR2 is SYGVKD. The CDR3 DNA is TGTGCCAGCAGTTATTTAGGGACGGGAGGCAAAGAGACCCAGTACTTC. This gives the protein CASSYLGTGGKETQYF.

This clonotype was seen only once. The chain links TRBV9 to TRBJ1-2; 9 nucleotides match TRBD1. The V gene's germline CDR1 is SGDLS and CDR2 YYNGEE. This CDR3 is 13 amino acids long. V was pared by 5 bases and J by 7 bases, with 6 bases of the junction left unmatched. The CDR3 region has the DNA TGTGCCAGCAGGGTGGGACAGGGCGGTGGCTACACCTTC. This sequence encodes CASRVGQGGGYTF.

This clonotype has ten or more counts. The V call is TRBV7-3, the J call TRBJ2-2, with a tentative D call TRBD1 (5 bases). Per germline, CDR1 SGHTA and CDR2 FQGTGA. V was cut by 1 base and J by 7 bases, with 13 bases left in between. The CDR3 sequence is 15 residues long. CDR3 sequence (DNA): TGTGCCAGCAGCTTAAGGCAGGGTGAACGCGGGGAGCTGTTTTTT. Amino acid sequence: CASSLRQGERGELFF.

The chain is built from TRBV10-2 and TRBJ2-7; possibly TRBD2 for D (6 bases). CDR1 and CDR2 from the germline V gene are WSHSY and SAAADI. Between the trimmed V and J ends, which lost 0 bases and 6 bases, there was a span of 15 bases. The CDR3 covers 15 residues. Here the CDR3 reads CASSESYAGSSEQYF. CDR3 sequence (DNA): TGCGCCAGCAGTGAGTCGTACGCGGGAAGTTCCGAGCAGTACTTC.

V gene TRBV6-5 combines with J gene TRBJ1-5; D is perhaps TRBD1 (5 bases). V gave up 0 bases and J gave up 2 bases, with 11 bases separating them. CDR1 and CDR2 from the germline V gene are MNHEY and SVGAGI. The CDR3 length is 16 residues. The CDR3 here is CASSYSNPGGNQPQHF. The CDR3 DNA is TGTGCCAGCAGTTACTCCAACCCGGGGGGCAATCAGCCCCAGCATTTT.

The chain recombines TRBV4-1 with TRBJ1-6, with 7 positions matching TRBD1. Losses at the gene ends were 5 bases for V and 7 bases for J; bases not matched to a gene: 8. Looked up from germline, CDR1 is MGHRA and CDR2 is YSYEKL. CDR3 length: 15 amino acids. DNA for the CDR3: TGCGCCAGCAGCTACCGACAGGGCGGAAATTCACCCCTCCACTTT. It yields the protein CASSYRQGGNSPLHF.

V gene TRBV2 combines with J gene TRBJ2-7, with 7 bases identical to TRBD1. The germline CDR1 and CDR2 sequences are SNHLY and FYNNEI. Trimming at V came to 10 bases and at J to 2 bases, leaving 2 bases not matched to a gene. The CDR3 sequence is 11 residues long. This chain's CDR3 is CATGQTYEQYF. The CDR3 DNA follows: TGTGCCACGGGACAGACCTACGAGCAGTACTTC.

The chain carries TRBV2 and TRBJ2-3; 13 bases align to TRBD2. The CDR3 loop spans 17 amino acids. Germline-derived CDR1 and CDR2 are SNHLY and FYNNEI. Losses at the gene ends were 4 bases for V and 2 bases for J; bases not matched to a gene: 6. CDR3 coding DNA: TGTGCCAGCAGTGCCCAACTAGCGGGAGGGAACACAGATACGCAGTATTTT. It is translated as CASSAQLAGGNTDTQYF.

This chain joins TRBV3-1 and TRBJ2-7; D may match TRBD1 or TRBD2 (6 bases each). The CDR3 runs 16 residues. Germline V CDR1 and CDR2: LGHDT, YNNKEL (reference sequence). V lost 4 bases to trimming and J lost 9 bases, with 25 bases between them. CDR3 bases: TGTGCCAGCAGCCCATTGTCGGGGGCTGATCGGATAGGGCAGTACTTC. Protein product: CASSPLSGADRIGQYF.

This chain joins TRBV6-1 and TRBJ1-2; no reliable D call. The CDR3 consists of 14 residues. The germline V gene has CDR1 MNHNS and CDR2 SASEGT. With 0 bases removed from V and 3 bases from J, the gap between germline ends came to 8 bases. DNA for the CDR3: TGTGCCAGCAGTGAAGCACCAAGGGACTATGGCTACACCTTC. Protein: CASSEAPRDYGYTF.

This clonotype was seen repeatedly, ten times or more. The V gene is TRBV7-9, the J gene TRBJ1-1; the D gene is possibly TRBD1 (6 bases). This CDR3 comprises 14 residues. Germline loops: CDR1 SEHNR, CDR2 FQNEAQ (reference sequence). V was trimmed by 4 bases and J by 6 bases, leaving 15 bases between them. The CDR3 nucleotides read TGTGCCAGCAGCTCACAGGGTGTGGGCCCTGAAGCTTTCTTT. It encodes CASSSQGVGPEAFF.

The chain links TRBV2 to TRBJ1-1; D is uncertain. CDR3 size: 10 residues. V was trimmed by 6 bases and J by 7 bases, leaving 6 bases between them. The germline V gene encodes CDR1 SNHLY and CDR2 FYNNEI. The CDR3 loop reads CASRGLEAFF. As DNA, the CDR3 is TGTGCCAGCAGGGGTCTTGAAGCTTTCTTT.

The chain uses TRBV28 and TRBJ2-2; 7 nucleotides align to TRBD2. Trimming at V came to 7 bases and at J to 5 bases, leaving 4 bases not matched to a gene. The CDR3 has 13 residues. CDR1 and CDR2 (germline): MDHEN, SYDVKM. The CDR3 spells CASTSGWTGELFF. Here the CDR3 DNA reads TGTGCCAGCACTAGCGGCTGGACCGGGGAGCTGTTTTTT. Variable domain in full (rest from reference TRBV28 and TRBJ2-2): DVKVTQSSRYLVKRTGEKVFLECVQDMDHENMFWYRQDPGLGLRLIYFSYDVKMKEKGDIPEGYSVSREKKERFSLILESASTNQTSMYLCASTSGWTGELFFGEGSRLTVL.

Here the CDR3 reads CASGGGEQFF. Written as DNA, the CDR3 is TGTGCCAGCGGGGGTGGTGAGCAGTTCTTC. This chain uses TRBV2 with TRBJ2-7; D tentatively reads TRBD1 or TRBD2 (5 bases each). Near its end, the DNA agrees better with TRBJ2-1, so the J call may be wrong. Germline-derived CDR1 and CDR2 are SNHLY and FYNNEI. This CDR3 is built from 10 residues.

In DNA form, the CDR3 reads TGTGCCAGCAGTTACGCGGGACTAGCGGGAGGGCCTCGCACAGATACGCAGTATTTT. Amino acids: CASSYAGLAGGPRTDTQYF. V usage is TRBV6-5 and J usage is TRBJ2-3; the match to TRBD2 covers 16 bases. Germline V lookup: CDR1 MNHEY, CDR2 SVGAGI. CDR3 length: 19 residues. V lost 2 bases and J lost 1; bases outside the gene matches: 6.

This clonotype was seen more than once but under ten times. This chain joins TRBV12-3 or TRBV12-4 and TRBJ1-2; a possible D gene is TRBD1 (5 bases). The CDR3 is 14 amino acids. Trimming shortened V by 0 bases and J by 4 bases, and 9 bases separated the two germline ends. The CDR3 DNA sequence: TGTGCCAGCAGTTTAGCGGGGGTGTTCTATGGCTACACCTTC. Encoded protein: CASSLAGVFYGYTF.

J is TRBJ2-3 and V is TRBV10-3, with 8 bases fitting TRBD1. Trimming cost V 6 bases and J 4 bases; bases outside gene matches: 9. Germline lookup yields CDR1 ENHRY and CDR2 SYGVKD. The CDR3 has 15 amino acids. The CDR3 reads CAISAGQAPPDTQYF. As DNA, the CDR3 is TGTGCCATCAGCGCGGGACAGGCTCCCCCAGATACGCAGTATTTT.

There are many counts of this clonotype. V usage is TRBV10-1 and J usage is TRBJ2-5; 7 nucleotides line up with TRBD2. The CDR3 runs 18 residues. In germline, CDR1 is WNHNN, CDR2 SYGVQD (reference sequence). V gave up 0 bases and J gave up 5 bases; unmatched junction bases: 15. The CDR3 nucleotides read TGCGCCAGCAGTGAGTCCTGGACTAGAGTGAGCTTGGTGGAGACCCAGTACTTC. This gives the protein CASSESWTRVSLVETQYF.

This clonotype was counted a few times. The genes are TRBV10-3 and TRBJ1-5; D perhaps matches TRBD1 (6 bases). Germline V gives CDR1 ENHRY, CDR2 SYGVKD. The CDR3 loop spans 14 amino acids. V lost 6 bases and J 5 bases, leaving 14 bases between the germline ends. CDR3 loop: CAIRGAGRHQPQHF. The CDR3 DNA follows: TGTGCCATCAGGGGGGCGGGGCGGCATCAGCCCCAGCATTTT.

This clonotype appeared many times. The genes are TRBV15 and TRBJ2-3; the D gene could be TRBD1 or TRBD2 (5 bases each). The CDR3 totals 12 residues. Germline V CDR1 and CDR2: LNHNV, YYDKDF (reference sequence). V gave up 8 bases and J gave up 0 bases, with 6 bases separating them. The CDR3 sequence: CATRDSTDTQYF. The DNA for the CDR3 is TGTGCCACCCGGGACAGCACAGATACGCAGTATTTT.